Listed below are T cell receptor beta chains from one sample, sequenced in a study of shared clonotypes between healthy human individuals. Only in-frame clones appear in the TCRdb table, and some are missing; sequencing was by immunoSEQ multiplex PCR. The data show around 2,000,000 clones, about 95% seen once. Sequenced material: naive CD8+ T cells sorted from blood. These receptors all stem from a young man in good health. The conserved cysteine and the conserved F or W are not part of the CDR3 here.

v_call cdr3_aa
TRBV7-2 ASSHPGLALYNEQF
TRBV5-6 ASSLNVAVHEKLF
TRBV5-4 ASSSGPGGGYEQY
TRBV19 ASSMGGLGVTGELF
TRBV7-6 ASSSGPFEQY
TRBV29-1 SVEPAAASTDTQY
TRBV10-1 ASSRDSSNTEAF
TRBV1 TSSPTTASGIYEQY
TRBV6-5 ASSSPPTGTNSPLH
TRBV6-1 ASSEALPQTTDTQY
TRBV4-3 ASSQDRGTGTGYEQY
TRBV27 ASSFGGYNQPQH
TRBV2 ATGGDDRGMNTEAF
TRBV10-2 ASSEGLTDTQY
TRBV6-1 ASSEEWSSETQY
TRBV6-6 ASSYPGGYT
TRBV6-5 ASSYDGLGYEQY
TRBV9 ASSVDGMTNEKLF
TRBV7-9 ASSPPTGIGELF
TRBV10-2 ASSESMWAESNQPQH
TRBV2 ASSEGPYRSYEQY
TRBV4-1 ASSQGAAGDPTDTQY
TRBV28 ASRSLGGVISNQPQH
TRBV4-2 ASSHYSGTGELF
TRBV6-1 ASRTLGTVNTEAF